The rows below give T cell receptor beta chains drawn from one sample of a study of shared clonotypes between healthy human individuals. Sequenced by immunoSEQ multiplex PCR; TCRdb stores in-frame clones only, minus some. The table lists some 2.4 million clones, 80% to 95% of them singletons, with 0.36% in the top ten. Specimen: naive CD4+ T cells from PBMCs. Receptors originate from a man younger than 35 in good health. Some clones in this sample may be carry-over from other donors' samples. The conserved cysteine and the conserved F or W are not part of the CDR3 here. The order of the fields is V gene, CDR3 protein.

V: TRBV7-2; CDR3: ASSRGGGRNQPQH
V: TRBV7-2; CDR3: ASSLATGLNTEAF
V: TRBV5-1; CDR3: ASSPPLDPNTDTQY
V: TRBV4-1; CDR3: ASSQELRDRGLEQY
V: TRBV7-2; CDR3: ASSLGDYEQY
V: TRBV25-1; CDR3: ASSQSGSGGEVNGYT
V: TRBV5-6; CDR3: ASSPYRAGEEQY
V: TRBV27; CDR3: ASTRRVGAYEQY
V: TRBV5-1; CDR3: ASSPQGGAAETQY
V: TRBV19; CDR3: ASSIVARGLGGYT
V: TRBV4-3; CDR3: ASSQWTGTYEQY
V: TRBV10-3; CDR3: AISESGSGLSYNEQF
V: TRBV6-5; CDR3: ASSYWSGSSTDTQY
V: TRBV4-1; CDR3: ASSARDSGYGYT
V: TRBV7-2; CDR3: ASSRFAGNQPQH
V: TRBV6-5; CDR3: ASSTGNQPQH
V: TRBV2; CDR3: ASSGTSGRLETQY
V: TRBV19; CDR3: ASNPSGMNNEQF
V: TRBV5-1; CDR3: ASSPEQGTYEQY
V: TRBV7-6; CDR3: ASSLATGSGNTIY
V: TRBV4-1; CDR3: ASSQRGVRQGTSGYGYT
V: TRBV28; CDR3: ASIRGAVWDEQY
V: TRBV9; CDR3: ASSVTTGETEQY
V: TRBV5-8; CDR3: ASSLRGGSSYEQY
V: TRBV16; CDR3: ASSPPGARGYGYT
V: TRBV5-1; CDR3: ASSLDRDGYEQY
V: TRBV5-1; CDR3: ASSLGPAGGTDTQY
V: TRBV18; CDR3: ASSEGFPREQY
V: TRBV18; CDR3: ASSPVAGRSSGANVLT
V: TRBV21-1; CDR3: ASSKFPRDSSWDEQF
V: TRBV7-2; CDR3: ASSTSGEGGELF
V: TRBV7-9; CDR3: ASSLALSDFTEAF
V: TRBV5-4; CDR3: ASSLEKDNGYT
V: TRBV19; CDR3: ASRLAGTYEQY
V: TRBV4-3; CDR3: ASSQEGGMGNTIY
V: TRBV25-1; CDR3: ASSEVEGRSGNTIY
V: TRBV5-6; CDR3: ASSLVTGASTDTQY
V: TRBV5-1; CDR3: ASSLGGAYSTDTQY
V: TRBV7-2; CDR3: ASSLRASGSGTDTQY
V: TRBV14; CDR3: ASSQALGRGSYEQY
V: TRBV7-9; CDR3: ASSFSQAQYGYT
V: TRBV7-9; CDR3: ASSLDRGSNEKLF
V: TRBV5-6; CDR3: ASTHLRGTSYNEQF
V: TRBV5-6; CDR3: ASSFGLAGSREQY
V: TRBV7-9; CDR3: ASNQGGVTEAF
V: TRBV30; CDR3: AWSVGNQPQH
V: TRBV9; CDR3: ASSARPQGANVLT
V: TRBV19; CDR3: ASRTETQY
V: TRBV4-2; CDR3: ASSQAPQGRPFAF
V: TRBV10-3; CDR3: ASGGQYNEQF
V: TRBV19; CDR3: ASGTGLQPQH
V: TRBV7-6; CDR3: ASSLRSGPFYGNQPQH
V: TRBV9; CDR3: ASNPDGTNYGYT
V: TRBV28; CDR3: ASSLGRIYEQY